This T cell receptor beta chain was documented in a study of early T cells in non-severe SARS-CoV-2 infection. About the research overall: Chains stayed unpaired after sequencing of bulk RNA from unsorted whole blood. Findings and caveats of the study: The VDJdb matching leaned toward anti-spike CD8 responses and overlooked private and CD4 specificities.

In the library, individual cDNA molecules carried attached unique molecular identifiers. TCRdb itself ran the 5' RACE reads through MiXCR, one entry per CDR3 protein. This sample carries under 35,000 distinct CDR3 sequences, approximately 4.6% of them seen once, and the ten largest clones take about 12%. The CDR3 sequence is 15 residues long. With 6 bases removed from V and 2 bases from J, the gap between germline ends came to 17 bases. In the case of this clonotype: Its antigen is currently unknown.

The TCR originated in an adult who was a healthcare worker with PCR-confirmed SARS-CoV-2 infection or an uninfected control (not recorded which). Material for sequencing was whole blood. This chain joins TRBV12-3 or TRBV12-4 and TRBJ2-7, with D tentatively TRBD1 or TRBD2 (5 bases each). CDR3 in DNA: TGTGCCAGCAGGATAGGCTCTGGGACGGCCTACGAGCAGTACTTC. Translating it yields CASRIGSGTAYEQYF.